One sample yielded the 8 T cell receptor beta chains listed below, sequenced in a study of blood T cells in healthy people across ages (dated by TCRdb to the mid-2010s). Libraries were prepared through 5' RACE. For sequencing, an Illumina HiSeq 2500 was employed. A second PCR of about 7 to 12 cycles was run with a J-beta primer mix and a sample-barcoded 5' primer. TCRdb handled the public reads itself, with Q25 trimming in fastp and clone calling in MiXCR, and kept productive beta chains. Rows are unified per CDR3 protein, each entry keeping the most common DNA and genes. For this sample there are about 1.4 million distinct CDR3 sequences; approximately 59% appear just once. Jointly, the top ten make up roughly 6.3% of the sample. Sequencing was performed on blood. The receptors shown here come from a man between 18 and 35 years old in good health.

This sequence joins TRBV18 and TRBJ2-4, with no clear D. The assigned J gene may be wrong: the sequence end matches TRBJ2-7 better. Germline lookup yields CDR1 KGHSH and CDR2 LQKENI. CDR3 length: 17 residues. The CDR3 protein is CASSPGSTVQTSYEQYF. In DNA, the CDR3 is TGTGCCAGCTCACCAGGGTCGACGGTTCAGACCTCCTACGAGCAGTACTTC.

The chain couples TRBV6-6 to TRBJ1-6; D call uncertain. The CDR3 totals 14 residues. Germline V CDR1 and CDR2: MNHNY, SVGAGI (reference sequence). Trimming took off 5 bases at V and 5 bases at J, with 10 bases between the two ends. DNA of the CDR3: TGTGCCAGCAGTCCCTTTCCAGATAATTCACCCCTCCACTTT. Its protein product is CASSPFPDNSPLHF.

The chain is built from TRBV4-2 and TRBJ1-1; D unclear. The CDR3 totals 14 residues. V was cut by 0 bases and J by 2 bases, with 7 bases left in between. Germline assignment: CDR1 LGHNA and CDR2 YNFKEQ. The CDR3 DNA reads as TGTGCCAGCAGCCAAGATGAACGAAACACTGAAGCTTTCTTT. Amino acid sequence: CASSQDERNTEAFF.

The gene calls are TRBV29-1 and TRBJ2-5; D might be TRBD1 (6 bases). This CDR3 has 13 residues. Trimming pared 2 bases from V and 1 base from J, leaving 8 bases between. CDR1 and CDR2 from the germline V gene are SQVTM and ANQGSEA. The CDR3 nucleotides are TGCAGCGTTGAACCGGACAGCCAAGAGACCCAGTACTTC. It codes for CSVEPDSQETQYF.

The chain uses TRBV12-3 or TRBV12-4 and TRBJ1-5; TRBD1 matches 7 bases. The CDR3 runs to 15 residues. J was trimmed by 5 bases and V by 4 bases; bases with no gene match: 8. This chain's CDR3 is CASSSQGSGDQPQHF. The DNA of the CDR3 is TGTGCCAGCAGTTCACAGGGGAGTGGCGATCAGCCCCAGCATTTT.

V usage is TRBV4-3 and J usage is TRBJ2-7; the match to TRBD2 covers 9 bases. V lost 5 bases to trimming and J lost 8 bases; unmatched junction nucleotides: 10. The germline V gene encodes CDR1 LGHNA and CDR2 YSLEER. This CDR3 spans 14 amino acids. For the CDR3, the DNA is TGCGCCAGCAGCTTCCGGAAGCGGGGGGATCAGCAGTACTTC. The encoded protein is CASSFRKRGDQQYF.

The rearrangement joins TRBV5-1 to TRBJ2-1; the match to TRBD1 covers 10 bases. The CDR3 is 15 amino acids. Trimming at V came to 4 bases and at J to 8 bases, leaving 9 bases not matched to a gene. Looked up from germline, CDR1 is SGHRS and CDR2 is YFSETQ. Here the CDR3 DNA reads TGCGCCAGCAGCAACGGACAGGGGGTTCCCCATGAGCAGTTCTTC. Its translation: CASSNGQGVPHEQFF.

V and J are TRBV7-2 and TRBJ2-6; 11 nucleotides agree with TRBD1. CDR3 length: 19 residues. V shed 0 bases, J shed 0 bases, and the junction held 4 bases outside the gene matches. The germline CDR1 and CDR2 sequences are SGHTA and FQGNSA. The CDR3 region has the DNA TGTGCCAGCAGCTTAGCGTCCGGGACAGGGGGCTCTGGGGCCAACGTCCTGACTTTC. This sequence encodes CASSLASGTGGSGANVLTF.